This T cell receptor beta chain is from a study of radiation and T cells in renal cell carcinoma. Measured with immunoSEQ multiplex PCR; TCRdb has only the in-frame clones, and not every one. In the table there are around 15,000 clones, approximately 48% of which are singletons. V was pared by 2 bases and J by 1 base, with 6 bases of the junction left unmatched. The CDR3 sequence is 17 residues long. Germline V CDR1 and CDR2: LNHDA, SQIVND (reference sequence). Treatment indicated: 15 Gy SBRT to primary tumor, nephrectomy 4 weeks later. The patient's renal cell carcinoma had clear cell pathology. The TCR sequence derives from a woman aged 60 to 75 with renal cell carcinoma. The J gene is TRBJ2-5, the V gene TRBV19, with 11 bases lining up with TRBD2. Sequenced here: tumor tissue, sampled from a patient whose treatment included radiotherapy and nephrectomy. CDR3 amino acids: CASSIRGLAGGQETQYF. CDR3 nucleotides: TGTGCCAGTAGTATACGGGGGCTAGCGGGAGGCCAAGAGACCCAGTACTTC.